The rows below give T cell receptor beta chains drawn from one sample of a study of blood T cell repertoires in COVID-19. The table came from immunoSEQ multiplex PCR; TCRdb's copy has only in-frame clones and leaves some out. Among about 300,000 clones listed, about four fifths were seen once. Sequencing used peripheral blood. The receptor source for this set is a woman aged 50 to 60 who had recovered from COVID-19. Both conserved end residues are part of each CDR3. The D gene is left open where the match is weak. A clone size is listed for some rows: how often the clone was seen (once, few, many), or a class if it is expanded.

j_call clone_size v_call d_call cdr3_aa cdr3_nt
TRBJ1-2 . TRBV3-1/TRBV3-2 . CASSQEPRAGYGYTF TGTGCCAGCAGCCAAGAACCCCGAGCGGGCTATGGCTACACCTTC
TRBJ2-2 . TRBV12-3/TRBV12-4 . CASSFGNTGELFF TGTGCCAGCAGCTTCGGTAACACCGGGGAGCTGTTTTTT
TRBJ2-5 . TRBV15 . CATSRTGEAETQYF TGTGCCACCAGCAGAACGGGAGAGGCAGAGACCCAGTACTTC
TRBJ2-2 . TRBV28 TRBD1 CASSGTGNTGELFF TGTGCCAGCTCCGGGACAGGGAACACCGGGGAGCTGTTTTTT
TRBJ1-5 once TRBV7-9 TRBD1 CASSSPGTGDQPQHF TGTGCCAGCAGCTCCCCCGGGACAGGGGATCAGCCCCAGCATTTT
TRBJ1-4 . TRBV3-1/TRBV3-2 TRBD1 CASSRQGARGEKLFF TGTGCCAGCAGCCGGCAGGGGGCGCGAGGTGAAAAACTGTTTTTT
TRBJ2-7 . TRBV10-3 TRBD2 CAISDAGTSGREQYF TGTGCCATCAGTGATGCAGGGACTAGCGGGAGGGAGCAGTACTTC
TRBJ2-1 . TRBV27 . CASRRGREDNEQFF TGTGCCAGCAGAAGGGGCCGAGAGGACAATGAGCAGTTCTTC
TRBJ1-2 . TRBV4-1 . CASSQDPTAKLNYGYTF TGCGCCAGCAGCCAAGACCCAACAGCTAAATTGAACTATGGCTACACCTTC
TRBJ1-2 . TRBV7-9 . CASSHEATYGYTF TGTGCCAGCAGCCACGAGGCGACGTATGGCTACACCTTC
TRBJ2-5 . TRBV6-2/TRBV6-3 . CASSSAGAGQETQYF TGTGCCAGCAGTTCCGCCGGGGCGGGACAAGAGACCCAGTACTTC
TRBJ1-2 . TRBV21-1 . CASSKGQNRLANYGYTF TGTGCCAGCAGCAAAGGACAGAACAGGCTCGCTAACTATGGCTACACCTTC
TRBJ2-7 . TRBV5-4 TRBD1 CASSEGTVHEQYF TGTGCCAGCAGCGAGGGGACAGTTCACGAGCAGTACTTC
TRBJ2-2 . TRBV9 . CASSFHSNTGELFF TGTGCCAGCAGCTTTCATTCCAACACCGGGGAGCTGTTTTTT
TRBJ2-3 . TRBV30 TRBD2 CAWNGYGGDTQYF TGTGCCTGGAACGGCTACGGGGGGGATACGCAGTATTTT
TRBJ2-7 . TRBV5-4 . CASSLDRVYEQYF TGTGCCAGCAGCTTGGATCGCGTTTACGAGCAGTACTTC
TRBJ1-4 . TRBV7-2 . CASSLLGEVYEKLFF TGTGCCAGCAGCTTACTAGGGGAGGTATATGAAAAACTGTTTTTT
TRBJ1-3 . TRBV10-3 . CAISDGRGGNTIYF TGTGCCATCAGTGATGGGAGAGGGGGAAACACCATATATTTT
TRBJ1-2 few TRBV12-3/TRBV12-4 . CASSLTGLESF TGTGCCAGCAGTTTGACAGGCCTCGAGAGCTTC
TRBJ2-2 . TRBV5-8 TRBD2 CASSASGTSGNTGELFF TGTGCCAGCAGCGCCTCCGGGACTAGCGGGAACACCGGGGAGCTGTTTTTT
TRBJ2-7 once TRBV7-2 TRBD1 CASSSSGTGVLFQSYEQYF TGTGCCAGCAGCTCGTCCGGGACAGGGGTCCTCTTCCAATCCTACGAGCAGTACTTC
TRBJ2-1 . TRBV9 TRBD2 CASSASGGSIGLAGDEQFF TGTGCCAGCAGCGCATCAGGGGGCTCTATTGGACTAGCGGGAGATGAGCAGTTCTTC
TRBJ2-7 . TRBV7-2 . CASSLRQSSYEQYF TGTGCCAGCAGCCTCAGACAAAGCTCCTACGAGCAGTACTTC
TRBJ2-1 once TRBV5-1 TRBD2 CASSLVAREGDEQFF TGCGCCAGCAGCTTGGTGGCGCGGGAGGGCGATGAGCAGTTCTTC
TRBJ1-2 . TRBV6-5 . CASSYSGANYGYTF TGTGCCAGCAGTTACTCAGGGGCTAACTATGGCTACACCTTC
TRBJ2-7 . TRBV7-9 . CASSLAAQTRAESEQYF TGTGCCAGCAGCTTAGCGGCCCAAACCAGGGCGGAGTCCGAGCAGTACTTC
TRBJ2-7 . TRBV9 . CASSADWSSYEQYF TGTGCCAGCAGCGCGGACTGGAGCTCCTACGAGCAGTACTTC
TRBJ2-7 . TRBV5-1 . CASSQRTASLSSYEQYF TGCGCCAGCAGCCAAAGGACAGCCTCATTGAGCTCCTACGAGCAGTACTTC